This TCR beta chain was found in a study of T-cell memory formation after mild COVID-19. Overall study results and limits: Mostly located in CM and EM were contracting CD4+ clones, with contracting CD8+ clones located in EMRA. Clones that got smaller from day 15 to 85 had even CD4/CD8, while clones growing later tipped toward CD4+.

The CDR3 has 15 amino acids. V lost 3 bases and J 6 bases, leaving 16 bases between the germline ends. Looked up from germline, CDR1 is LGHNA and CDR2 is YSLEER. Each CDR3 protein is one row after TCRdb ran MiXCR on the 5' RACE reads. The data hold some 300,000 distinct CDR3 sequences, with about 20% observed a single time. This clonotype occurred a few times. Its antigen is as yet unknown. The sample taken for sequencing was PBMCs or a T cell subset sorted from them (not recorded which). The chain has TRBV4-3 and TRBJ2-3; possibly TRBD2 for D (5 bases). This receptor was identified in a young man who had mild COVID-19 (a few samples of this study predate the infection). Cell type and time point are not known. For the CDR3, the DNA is TGCGCCAGCAGCCAGGTGGGGAGTCCGGGGGATACGCAGTATTTT. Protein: CASSQVGSPGDTQYF.